The next 17 T cell receptor beta chains were all read from a single sample in a study of T cell changes during pregnancy in multiple sclerosis. Assay: immunoSEQ multiplex PCR; the TCRdb copy retains only in-frame clones and omits some. The sample carries 38,000 or so clones, roughly nine tenths recorded once. Sequenced here: CD8+ T cells from peripheral blood mononuclear cells, sampled before pregnancy. Every receptor here comes from a female donor with multiple sclerosis, enrolled in a pregnancy study.

V gene TRBV27 combines with J gene TRBJ1-2, with TRBD1 matching over 7 bases. J was trimmed by 4 bases and V by 4 bases; bases with no gene match: 9. CDR1 and CDR2 from the germline V gene are MNHEY and SMNVEV (reference sequence). This CDR3 is built from 15 residues. The CDR3 region is CASSSTGSVFYGYTF. In nucleotides, the CDR3 is TGTGCCAGCAGTTCGACAGGGTCCGTCTTCTATGGCTACACCTTC.

The chain links TRBV28 to TRBJ2-3; maybe TRBD2 (6 bases). Looked up from germline, CDR1 is MDHEN and CDR2 is SYDVKM. Trimming removed 4 bases from V and 6 bases from J, with 14 bases in between. There are 14 residues in the CDR3. The CDR3 sequence: CASSWSGSADTQYF. The CDR3, as DNA: TGTGCCAGCAGTTGGTCCGGGAGTGCCGATACGCAGTATTTT. The full variable domain, completed using reference TRBV28 and TRBJ2-3, is DVKVTQSSRYLVKRTGEKVFLECVQDMDHENMFWYRQDPGLGLRLIYFSYDVKMKEKGDIPEGYSVSREKKERFSLILESASTNQTSMYLCASSWSGSADTQYFGPGTRLTVL.

Concerning this clone: The sample contains more than one DNA sequence encoding this CDR3. V gene TRBV19 combines with J gene TRBJ2-1; 8 positions agree with TRBD2. V shed 2 bases and J 6 bases; nucleotides not matched to a gene: 3. This CDR3 is built from 14 residues. CDR1 and CDR2 (germline): LNHDA, SQIVND (reference sequence). The CDR3 protein is CASSILAGGNEQFF. The CDR3 DNA is TGTGCCAGTAGTATACTAGCGGGTGGCAATGAGCAGTTCTTC.

The CDR3 loop is CASRSLAETGELFF. DNA of the CDR3: TGTGCCAGCAGGTCACTAGCGGAAACCGGGGAGCTGTTTTTT. The chain recombines TRBV28 with TRBJ2-2, with 8 bases identical to TRBD2. The CDR3 sequence is 14 residues long. V trimming: 6 bases; J trimming: 5 bases; junction bases outside the gene matches: 5. Germline lookup yields CDR1 MDHEN and CDR2 SYDVKM.

The chain uses TRBV4-2 and TRBJ1-3, with D tentatively TRBD1 (5 bases). The germline V gene encodes CDR1 LGHNA and CDR2 YNFKEQ. There are 15 residues in the CDR3. The V end lost 1 base, the J end lost 1 base, and 8 bases lay between the germline ends. CDR3 amino acids: CASSQVQGSGNTIYF. For the CDR3, the DNA is TGTGCCAGCAGCCAAGTCCAGGGATCTGGAAACACCATATATTTT.

The table lists this clone with a count of one. The chain employs TRBV4-2 and TRBJ2-1; D not resolved. CDR3 length: 13 residues. The V gene lost 0 bases and the J gene lost 8 bases, with 8 bases spanning the gap. From germline, CDR1 is LGHNA and CDR2 YNFKEQ. Here the CDR3 DNA reads TGTGCCAGCAGCCAAGAGCTAGTATATGAGCAGTTCTTC. As protein: CASSQELVYEQFF.

This clone was observed a handful of times. This chain uses TRBV9 with TRBJ2-1, with D maybe TRBD2 (6 bases). There are 12 residues in the CDR3. Per the germline V gene, CDR1 is SGDLS and CDR2 is YYNGEE. V shed 4 bases and J shed 10 bases, with 12 bases lying between them. The CDR3 DNA sequence: TGTGCCAGCAGCCTTAGCGGCACGGAGCAGTTCTTC. It is translated as CASSLSGTEQFF.

The CDR3 is CASGIGTGRNTEAFF. The DNA for the CDR3 is TGTGCCAGCGGCATAGGGACAGGACGGAACACTGAAGCTTTCTTT. The V and J genes are TRBV2 and TRBJ1-1, with TRBD1 matching over 8 bases. V was clipped by 8 bases and J by 1 base; unmatched bases: 9. The CDR3 sequence is 15 residues long. Germline loops: CDR1 SNHLY, CDR2 FYNNEI.

In nucleotides, the CDR3 is TGTGCCAGCAGCATGACCGGGACAGGGAATGAGCAGTTCTTC. This translates into CASSMTGTGNEQFF. V is TRBV7-9 and J is TRBJ2-1; 9 positions match TRBD1. Trimming cost V 5 bases and J 7 bases; bases outside gene matches: 6. The CDR3 has 14 residues. CDR1 and CDR2 from the germline V gene are SEHNR and FQNEAQ (reference sequence).

The CDR3 DNA follows: TGTGCCAGCAGCTCCCGACTAGCGGGATCCCTAGGATTCCAAGAGACCCAGTACTTC. Amino acids: CASSSRLAGSLGFQETQYF. The chain recombines TRBV7-6 with TRBJ2-5; 11 bases are a match to TRBD2. Germline CDR1 is SGHVS and CDR2 is FNYEAQ. V lost 4 bases to trimming and J lost 1 base; unmatched junction nucleotides: 14. The CDR3 extends over 19 amino acids.

This chain uses TRBV19 with TRBJ1-1; possibly TRBD1 for D (5 bases). Germline CDR1 LNHDA, CDR2 SQIVND (reference sequence). The CDR3 is made up of 12 amino acids. V gave up 5 bases and J gave up 11 bases, with 15 bases separating them. CDR3 coding DNA: TGTGCCAGTAGTTCACCAGGGTTGGCGGCTTTCTTT. Its protein is CASSSPGLAAFF.

The chain has TRBV14 and TRBJ2-7; 9 nucleotides align to TRBD2. The CDR3 length is 15 residues. V gave up 8 bases and J gave up 6 bases; unmatched junction bases: 14. Germline CDR1 and CDR2: SGHDN and FVKESK. CDR3 residues: CASSPTGTSYVEQYF. CDR3 DNA: TGTGCCAGCTCTCCAACTGGGACTAGCTACGTCGAGCAGTACTTC.

This rearrangement joins TRBV28 to TRBJ2-7; 9 nucleotides agree with TRBD1. The germline V gene has CDR1 MDHEN and CDR2 SYDVKM. The V segment lost 6 bases and the J segment 4 bases; nucleotides outside the gene matches: 10. The CDR3 totals 15 residues. This CDR3 reads CASSTPGQGRYEQYF. The CDR3 coding sequence is TGTGCCAGCAGCACCCCGGGACAGGGTAGGTACGAGCAGTACTTC.

The rearrangement links TRBV6-5 to TRBJ2-7; D is perhaps TRBD2 (7 bases). The V and J ends lost 7 bases and 0 bases respectively, with 10 bases between them. Germline CDR1 MNHEY, CDR2 SVGAGI. The CDR3 totals 13 residues. CDR3 DNA: TGTGCCAGCAAGGGGGGGGACTCCTACGAGCAGTACTTC. It yields the protein CASKGGDSYEQYF.

The V gene is TRBV11-2, the J gene TRBJ2-3, with D perhaps matching TRBD2 (6 bases). Trimming left V 1 base short and J 0 bases short, with 11 bases between. Looked up from germline, CDR1 is SGHAT and CDR2 is FQNNGV. This CDR3 has 16 residues. The CDR3 bases are TGTGCCAGCAGCTTAGGGGCGGGGAGGAGCACAGATACGCAGTATTTT. It encodes CASSLGAGRSTDTQYF.

This clone was seen just once. The rearrangement uses TRBV2 and TRBJ2-6, with D maybe TRBD1 (6 bases). The ends were cut back, 7 bases at V and 1 base at J, with 17 bases in the middle. CDR3 length: 17 amino acids. Per the germline V gene, CDR1 is SNHLY and CDR2 is FYNNEI. This CDR3 is CASIKDRTISGANVLTF. As DNA, the CDR3 is TGTGCCAGCATTAAGGACAGAACTATTTCTGGGGCCAACGTCCTGACTTTC. Complete variable domain (other parts from reference TRBV2 and TRBJ2-6): EPEVTQTPSHQVTQMGQEVILRCVPISNHLYFYWYRQILGQKVEFLVSFYNNEISEKSEIFDDQFSVERPDGSNFTLKIRSTKLEDSAMYFCASIKDRTISGANVLTFGAGSRLTVL.

The rearrangement joins TRBV11-2 to TRBJ2-2, with D tentatively TRBD2 (5 bases). CDR3 length: 13 amino acids. Germline V gene sequence: CDR1 SGHAT, CDR2 FQNNGV. Trimming removed 4 bases at V and 5 bases at J, with 8 bases between. DNA for the CDR3: TGTGCCAGCAGCTCCCGGGAAACCGGGGAGCTGTTTTTT. It translates to CASSSRETGELFF.